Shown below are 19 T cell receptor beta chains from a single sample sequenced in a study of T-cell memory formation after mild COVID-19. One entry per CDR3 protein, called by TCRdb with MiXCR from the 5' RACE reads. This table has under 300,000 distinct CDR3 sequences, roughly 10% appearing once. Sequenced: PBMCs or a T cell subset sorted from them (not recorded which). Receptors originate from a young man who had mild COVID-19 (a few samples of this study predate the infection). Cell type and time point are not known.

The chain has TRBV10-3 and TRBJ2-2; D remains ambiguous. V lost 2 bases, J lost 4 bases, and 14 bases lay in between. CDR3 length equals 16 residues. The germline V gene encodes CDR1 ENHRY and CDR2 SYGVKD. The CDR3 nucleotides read TGTGCCATCAGTGAGCAGGCAGCCGATGTCACCGGGGAGCTGTTTTTT. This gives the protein CAISEQAADVTGELFF.

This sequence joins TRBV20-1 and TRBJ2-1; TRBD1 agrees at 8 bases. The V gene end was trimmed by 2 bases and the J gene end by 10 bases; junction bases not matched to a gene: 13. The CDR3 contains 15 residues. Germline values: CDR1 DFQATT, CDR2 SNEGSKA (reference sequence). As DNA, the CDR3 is TGCAGTGCTAGACCGACAGGGGAAGAGTGGAGGGAGCAGTTCTTC. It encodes CSARPTGEEWREQFF.

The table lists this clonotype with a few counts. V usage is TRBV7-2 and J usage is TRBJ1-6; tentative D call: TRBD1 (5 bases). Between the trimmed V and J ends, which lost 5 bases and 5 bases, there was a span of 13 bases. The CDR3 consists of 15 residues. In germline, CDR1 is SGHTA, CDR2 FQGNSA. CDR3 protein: CASSLAGSDNSPLHF. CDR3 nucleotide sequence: TGTGCCAGCAGCCTCGCAGGGTCCGATAATTCACCCCTCCACTTT.

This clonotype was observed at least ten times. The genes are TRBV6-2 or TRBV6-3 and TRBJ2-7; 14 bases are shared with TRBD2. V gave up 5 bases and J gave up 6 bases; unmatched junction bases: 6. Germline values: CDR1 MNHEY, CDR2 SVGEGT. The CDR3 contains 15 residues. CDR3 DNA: TGTGCCAGCAGTCCGGGACTAGCGGGGGTAGGCGAGCAGTACGTC. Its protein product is CASSPGLAGVGEQYV.

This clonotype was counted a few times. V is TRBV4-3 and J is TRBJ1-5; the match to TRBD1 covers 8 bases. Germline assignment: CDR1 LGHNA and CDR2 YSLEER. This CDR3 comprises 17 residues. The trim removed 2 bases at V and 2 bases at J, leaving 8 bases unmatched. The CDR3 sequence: CASSQNPTGEGNQPQHF. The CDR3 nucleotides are TGCGCCAGCAGCCAAAACCCGACAGGGGAAGGCAATCAGCCCCAGCATTTT.

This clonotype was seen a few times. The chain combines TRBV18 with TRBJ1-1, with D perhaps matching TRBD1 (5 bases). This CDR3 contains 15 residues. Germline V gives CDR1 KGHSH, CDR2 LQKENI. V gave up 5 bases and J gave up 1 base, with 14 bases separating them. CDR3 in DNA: TGTGCCAGCTCATCAGCCAGGGCAGGGAACACTGAAGCTTTCTTT. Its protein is CASSSARAGNTEAFF.

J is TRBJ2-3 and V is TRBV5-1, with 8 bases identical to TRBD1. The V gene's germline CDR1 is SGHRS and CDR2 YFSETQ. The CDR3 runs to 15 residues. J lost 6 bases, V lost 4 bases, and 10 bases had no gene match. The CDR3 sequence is CASSPDRGMRDTQYF. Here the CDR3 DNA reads TGCGCCAGCAGCCCCGACAGGGGAATGAGGGATACGCAGTATTTT.

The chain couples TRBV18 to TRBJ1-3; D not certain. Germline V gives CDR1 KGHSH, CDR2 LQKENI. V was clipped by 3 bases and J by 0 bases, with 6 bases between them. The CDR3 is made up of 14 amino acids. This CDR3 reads CASSPSASGNTIYF. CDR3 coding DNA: TGTGCCAGCTCACCTTCCGCCTCTGGAAACACCATATATTTT.

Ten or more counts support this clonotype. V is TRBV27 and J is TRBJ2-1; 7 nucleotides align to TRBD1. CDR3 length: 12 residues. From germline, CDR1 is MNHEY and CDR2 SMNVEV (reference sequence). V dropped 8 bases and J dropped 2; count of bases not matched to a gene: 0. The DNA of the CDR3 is TGTGCCAGCGGGACAGCCTACAATGAGCAGTTCTTC. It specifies CASGTAYNEQFF.

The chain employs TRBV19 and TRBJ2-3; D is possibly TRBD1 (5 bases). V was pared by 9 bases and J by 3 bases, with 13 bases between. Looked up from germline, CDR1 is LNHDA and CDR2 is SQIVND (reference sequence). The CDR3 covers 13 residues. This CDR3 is CASQNQGTDTQYF. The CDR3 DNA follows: TGTGCCAGCCAGAATCAGGGTACAGATACGCAGTATTTT.

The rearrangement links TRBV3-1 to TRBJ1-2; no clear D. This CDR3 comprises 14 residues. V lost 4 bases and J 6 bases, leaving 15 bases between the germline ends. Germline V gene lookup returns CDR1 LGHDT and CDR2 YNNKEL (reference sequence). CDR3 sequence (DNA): TGTGCCAGCAGCCCCCGGTCGCAGCTGGATGGCTACACCTTC. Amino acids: CASSPRSQLDGYTF.

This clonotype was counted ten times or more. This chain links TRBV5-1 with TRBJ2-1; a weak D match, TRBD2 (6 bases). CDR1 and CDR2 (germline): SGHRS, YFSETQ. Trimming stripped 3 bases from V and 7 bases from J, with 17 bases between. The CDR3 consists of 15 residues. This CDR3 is CASSWEAGRMNEQFF. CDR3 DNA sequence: TGCGCCAGCAGCTGGGAGGCAGGTCGGATGAATGAGCAGTTCTTC. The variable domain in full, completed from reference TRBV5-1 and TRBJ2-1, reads KAGVTQTPRYLIKTRGQQVTLSCSPISGHRSVSWYQQTPGQGLQFLFEYFSETQRNKGNFPGRFSGRQFSNSRSEMNVSTLELGDSALYLCASSWEAGRMNEQFFGPGTRLTVL.

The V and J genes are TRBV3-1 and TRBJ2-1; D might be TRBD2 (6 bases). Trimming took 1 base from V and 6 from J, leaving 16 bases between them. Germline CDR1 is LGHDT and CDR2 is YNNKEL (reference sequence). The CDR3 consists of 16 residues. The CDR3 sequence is CASSQAFSRLGNEQFF. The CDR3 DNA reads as TGTGCCAGCAGCCAAGCCTTTAGTCGACTAGGCAATGAGCAGTTCTTC.

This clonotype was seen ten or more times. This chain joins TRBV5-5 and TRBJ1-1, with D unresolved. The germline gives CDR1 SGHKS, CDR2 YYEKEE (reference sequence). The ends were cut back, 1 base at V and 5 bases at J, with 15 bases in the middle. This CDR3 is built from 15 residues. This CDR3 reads CASSLHGSLTTEAFF. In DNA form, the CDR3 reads TGTGCCAGCAGCTTGCACGGGAGTCTTACTACTGAAGCTTTCTTT.

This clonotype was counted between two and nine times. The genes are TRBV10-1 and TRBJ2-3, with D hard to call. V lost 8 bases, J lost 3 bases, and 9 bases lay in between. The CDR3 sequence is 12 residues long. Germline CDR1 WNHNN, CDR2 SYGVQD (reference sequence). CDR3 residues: CASGENTDTQYF. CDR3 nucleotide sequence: TGCGCCAGCGGGGAAAATACAGATACGCAGTATTTT.

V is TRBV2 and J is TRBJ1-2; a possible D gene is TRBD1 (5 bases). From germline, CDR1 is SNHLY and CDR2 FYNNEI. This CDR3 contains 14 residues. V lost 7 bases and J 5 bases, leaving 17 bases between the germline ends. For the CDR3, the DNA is TGTGCCAGCATGTGGAGCGGGACGGTGTATGGCTACACCTTC. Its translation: CASMWSGTVYGYTF.

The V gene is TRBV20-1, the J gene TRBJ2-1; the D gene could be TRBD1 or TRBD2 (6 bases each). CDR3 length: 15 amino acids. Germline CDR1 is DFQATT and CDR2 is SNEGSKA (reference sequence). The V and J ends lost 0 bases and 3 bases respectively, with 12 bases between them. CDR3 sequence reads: CSARDLGGNYNEQFF. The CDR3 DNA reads TGCAGTGCTAGAGATTTGGGGGGCAACTACAATGAGCAGTTCTTC.

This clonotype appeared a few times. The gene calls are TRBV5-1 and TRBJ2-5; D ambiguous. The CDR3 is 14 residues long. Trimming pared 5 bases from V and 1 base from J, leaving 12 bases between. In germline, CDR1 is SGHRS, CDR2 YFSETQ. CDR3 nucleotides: TGCGCCAGCAGGGTCAGCGATGCCCAAGAGACCCAGTACTTC. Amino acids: CASRVSDAQETQYF. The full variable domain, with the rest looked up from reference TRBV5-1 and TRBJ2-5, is KAGVTQTPRYLIKTRGQQVTLSCSPISGHRSVSWYQQTPGQGLQFLFEYFSETQRNKGNFPGRFSGRQFSNSRSEMNVSTLELGDSALYLCASRVSDAQETQYFGPGTRLLVL.

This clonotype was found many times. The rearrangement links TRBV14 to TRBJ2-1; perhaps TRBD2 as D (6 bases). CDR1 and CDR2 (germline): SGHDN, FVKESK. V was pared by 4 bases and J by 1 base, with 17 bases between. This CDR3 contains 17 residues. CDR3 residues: CASSRGPEGMSYNEQFF. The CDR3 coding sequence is TGTGCCAGCAGCCGCGGGCCGGAGGGAATGTCCTACAATGAGCAGTTCTTC. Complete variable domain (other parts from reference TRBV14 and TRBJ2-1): EAGVTQFPSHSVIEKGQTVTLRCDPISGHDNLYWYRRVMGKEIKFLLHFVKESKQDESGMPNNRFLAERTGGTYSTLKVQPAELEDSGVYFCASSRGPEGMSYNEQFFGPGTRLTVL.